What follows are 22 T cell receptor beta chains derived from one specimen sequenced in a study of cytomegalovirus exposure and HLA in healthy donors. Vbeta (60) and Jbeta (13) primers were used in the PCR. Method: immunoSEQ multiplex PCR; TCRdb's copy keeps in-frame clones and lacks some. The top ten hold under 3% of the sample, which has around 160,000 clones, around three quarters seen once. Material: PBMCs. These receptors came from a man aged 35 to 55 in good health and CMV-seropositive.

This clone rates as medium-sized (0.01 to 0.1%). The chain has TRBV18 and TRBJ1-3; 7 nucleotides align to TRBD1. With V trimmed by 6 bases and J by 4 bases, 12 bases remained unmatched. Looked up from germline, CDR1 is KGHSH and CDR2 is LQKENI. The CDR3 has 16 residues. This CDR3 is CASSPNTGDSGNTIYF. CDR3 sequence (DNA): TGTGCCAGCTCGCCCAACACAGGGGACTCGGGAAACACCATATATTTT.

The rearrangement uses TRBV7-9 and TRBJ2-3, with D maybe TRBD1 (6 bases). V lost 5 bases to trimming and J lost 2 bases, with 14 bases between them. The CDR3 spans 15 residues. Germline values: CDR1 SEHNR, CDR2 FQNEAQ (reference sequence). The CDR3 here is CASSGGQLVTDTQYF. Written as DNA, the CDR3 is TGTGCCAGCAGCGGAGGACAGCTAGTCACAGATACGCAGTATTTT.

This chain connects TRBV14 to TRBJ2-7; D uncertain. This CDR3 contains 15 residues. Germline assignment: CDR1 SGHDN and CDR2 FVKESK. V gave up 1 base and J gave up 6 bases, with 16 bases separating them. CDR3 nucleotide sequence: TGTGCCAGCAGCCAAGGTTGGCTAGTAACTTTCGAGCAGTACTTC. Protein: CASSQGWLVTFEQYF.

The rearrangement links TRBV6-1 to TRBJ2-3, with D unresolved. CDR1 MNHNS and CDR2 SASEGT come from the germline V gene. V was clipped by 0 bases and J by 2 bases, with 12 bases between them. The CDR3 sequence is 16 residues long. CDR3 nucleotide sequence: TGTGCCAGCAGTGAAGCGCATGGCAGGTACACAGATACGCAGTATTTT. Translating it yields CASSEAHGRYTDTQYF.

The V call is TRBV30, the J call TRBJ1-2; D is undetermined. Trimming took 2 bases from V and 8 from J, leaving 15 bases between them. Per germline, CDR1 GTSNPN and CDR2 SVGIG (reference sequence). This CDR3 region has 13 residues. CDR3 bases: TGTGCCTGGAGTCCATCCCGGGGTACGGGCTACACCTTC. This codes for CAWSPSRGTGYTF.

The chain joins TRBV19 to TRBJ2-1, with D possibly TRBD2 on 6 matching bases. Trimming shortened V by 5 bases and J by 7 bases, and 27 bases separated the two germline ends. CDR1 is LNHDA, CDR2 SQIVND, per germline (reference sequence). The CDR3 has 18 amino acids. The DNA for the CDR3 is TGTGCCAGTAGTCCCCATTGGGACTCCATCAGGGTAGGTAATGAGCAGTTCTTC. As protein: CASSPHWDSIRVGNEQFF.

J is TRBJ1-4 and V is TRBV29-1; 9 bases map to TRBD1. After removal of 4 bases from V and 3 bases from J, the junction contained 3 bases not matched to a gene. Germline V CDR1 and CDR2: SQVTM, ANQGSEA. CDR3 length: 14 residues. CDR3 residues: CSVGTGDSNEKLFF. The CDR3 region has the DNA TGCAGCGTTGGGACAGGGGATTCTAATGAAAAACTGTTTTTT.

The V gene is TRBV6-6, the J gene TRBJ2-7, with TRBD1 matching 7 bases. V was pared by 0 bases and J by 5 bases, with 4 bases of the junction left unmatched. The CDR3 totals 14 residues. Germline CDR1 is MNHNY and CDR2 is SVGAGI (reference sequence). The DNA for the CDR3 is TGTGCCAGCAGTTACTCCGGGACAGAAAACGAGCAGTACTTC. Encoded protein: CASSYSGTENEQYF.

The chain couples TRBV18 to TRBJ2-2, with 8 bases aligning to TRBD1. The germline gives CDR1 KGHSH, CDR2 LQKENI. With 6 bases clipped from V and 6 bases from J, the junction kept 3 bases outside the gene matches. This CDR3 has 13 amino acids. The CDR3, as DNA: TGTGCCAGCTCGGAACAGGGGGCCGGGGAGCTGTTTTTT. It codes for CASSEQGAGELFF.

The V and J genes are TRBV5-1 and TRBJ2-1; 13 positions agree with TRBD2. The trim removed 4 bases at V and 8 bases at J, leaving 12 bases unmatched. The CDR3 extends over 17 amino acids. Germline V gene lookup returns CDR1 SGHRS and CDR2 YFSETQ. In nucleotides, the CDR3 is TGCGCCAGCAGCACGCCCGGACTAGCGGGAGTGGGTTATGAGCAGTTCTTC. Amino acid sequence: CASSTPGLAGVGYEQFF. Filled out from reference TRBV5-1 and TRBJ2-1, the complete variable domain reads KAGVTQTPRYLIKTRGQQVTLSCSPISGHRSVSWYQQTPGQGLQFLFEYFSETQRNKGNFPGRFSGRQFSNSRSEMNVSTLELGDSALYLCASSTPGLAGVGYEQFFGPGTRLTVL.

V usage is TRBV2 and J usage is TRBJ2-2, with D hard to call. Per the germline V gene, CDR1 is SNHLY and CDR2 is FYNNEI. CDR3 length equals 13 residues. The germline V and J ends were trimmed by 7 bases and 8 bases, with 14 bases remaining between them. The CDR3 protein is CASTGSPGGELFF. As DNA, the CDR3 is TGTGCCAGCACTGGGTCCCCCGGGGGGGAGCTGTTTTTT.

This sequence joins TRBV5-4 and TRBJ1-1; D not resolved. The CDR3 totals 14 residues. Germline-derived CDR1 and CDR2 are SGHNT and YYREEE (reference sequence). Trimming took off 0 bases at V and 0 bases at J, with 6 bases between the two ends. The CDR3 loop reads CASSLGEMNTEAFF. The CDR3 DNA reads TGTGCCAGCAGCTTGGGAGAGATGAACACTGAAGCTTTCTTT.

This chain links TRBV19 with TRBJ2-7, with TRBD1 matching 8 bases. The CDR3 has 14 amino acids. The trim removed 6 bases at V and 3 bases at J, leaving 7 bases unmatched. Germline values: CDR1 LNHDA, CDR2 SQIVND (reference sequence). The CDR3 here is CASSTGTGFYEQYF. The CDR3 coding sequence is TGTGCCAGTAGCACCGGGACAGGATTCTACGAGCAGTACTTC.

J is TRBJ2-7 and V is TRBV2, with D perhaps TRBD2 (6 bases). The V end was cut by 0 bases, the J end by 5 bases, with 11 bases between. Germline CDR1 and CDR2: SNHLY and FYNNEI. This CDR3 has 14 amino acids. The CDR3 DNA sequence: TGTGCCAGCAGTGAAGCACCGGGGAGGAACGAGCAGTACTTC. It encodes CASSEAPGRNEQYF. The full variable domain, its missing parts supplied by reference TRBV2 and TRBJ2-7, is EPEVTQTPSHQVTQMGQEVILRCVPISNHLYFYWYRQILGQKVEFLVSFYNNEISEKSEIFDDQFSVERPDGSNFTLKIRSTKLEDSAMYFCASSEAPGRNEQYFGPGTRLTVT.

On this clone: This CDR3 is also generated by other DNA sequences in the sample. The CDR3 region is CASSLRAGGLTDTQYF. The CDR3 coding sequence is TGTGCCAGCAGCTTAAGGGCGGGAGGTCTCACAGATACGCAGTATTTT. The chain uses TRBV7-3 and TRBJ2-3; TRBD2 matches 8 bases. Germline CDR1 SGHTA, CDR2 FQGTGA. This CDR3 has 16 residues. V lost 1 base and J lost 2; bases outside the gene matches: 5.

The rearrangement uses TRBV6-1 and TRBJ2-7, with 9 bases identical to TRBD1. This CDR3 region has 14 residues. With V trimmed by 4 bases and J by 4 bases, 5 bases remained unmatched. Germline CDR1 and CDR2: MNHNS and SASEGT. In DNA form, the CDR3 reads TGTGCCAGCAGTGGGACAGGGGTTCGTTACGAGCAGTACTTC. This gives the protein CASSGTGVRYEQYF.

The genes are TRBV7-8 and TRBJ1-3; 8 bases align to TRBD1. CDR3 length: 18 residues. CDR1 and CDR2 from the germline V gene are SGHVS and FQNEAQ. V was clipped by 5 bases and J by 0 bases; unmatched bases: 12. CDR3 DNA sequence: TGTGCCAGCAGCCTGCGGGACAGGACCCAATACTCTGGAAACACCATATATTTT. Its translation is CASSLRDRTQYSGNTIYF.

The chain employs TRBV4-1 and TRBJ1-6; a possible D gene is TRBD1 (6 bases). V gave up 4 bases and J gave up 11 bases, with 12 bases separating them. Germline V gene sequence: CDR1 MGHRA, CDR2 YSYEKL. The CDR3 extends over 13 amino acids. The CDR3 bases are TGCGCCAGCAGCCGCACAACAGGGCCACCCCTCCACTTT. As protein: CASSRTTGPPLHF.

This clone was counted at least ten times. The J gene is TRBJ2-5, the V gene TRBV7-9; the match to TRBD2 covers 7 bases. V trimming: 5 bases; J trimming: 6 bases; junction bases outside the gene matches: 12. The CDR3 totals 15 residues. Germline V gene lookup returns CDR1 SEHNR and CDR2 FQNEAQ (reference sequence). The CDR3 spells CASSSGTLVQKTQYF. The CDR3 nucleotides are TGTGCCAGCAGCAGCGGGACCCTTGTTCAAAAGACCCAGTACTTC.

The V call is TRBV5-1, the J call TRBJ2-3, with 12 nucleotides matching TRBD2. V shed 2 bases and J 4 bases; nucleotides not matched to a gene: 11. The CDR3 is 18 residues long. The V gene's germline CDR1 is SGHRS and CDR2 YFSETQ. The CDR3 nucleotides read TGCGCCAGCAGCTTCGGACTAGCGGGATTTCGTCGAGCAGATACGCAGTATTTT. It encodes CASSFGLAGFRRADTQYF.

The rearrangement joins TRBV14 to TRBJ2-3; 8 bases are a match to TRBD1. In germline, CDR1 is SGHDN, CDR2 FVKESK. Unmatched junction bases numbered 8, after V lost 3 bases and J lost 0 bases. CDR3 size: 17 residues. The CDR3 coding sequence is TGTGCCAGCAGCCAGAGCAGGACAGGGTTAAGCACAGATACGCAGTATTTT. This translates into CASSQSRTGLSTDTQYF.

CDR3 amino acids: CASSLDSTSSYEQYF. CDR3 sequence (DNA): TGCGCCAGCAGCTTGGACAGTACGAGCTCCTACGAGCAGTACTTC. The gene calls are TRBV5-1 and TRBJ2-7, with D hard to call. The CDR3 covers 15 residues. Trimming stripped 0 bases from V and 0 bases from J, with 10 bases between. From germline, CDR1 is SGHRS and CDR2 YFSETQ. The complete variable domain, with remaining parts taken from reference TRBV5-1 and TRBJ2-7, reads KAGVTQTPRYLIKTRGQQVTLSCSPISGHRSVSWYQQTPGQGLQFLFEYFSETQRNKGNFPGRFSGRQFSNSRSEMNVSTLELGDSALYLCASSLDSTSSYEQYFGPGTRLTVT.